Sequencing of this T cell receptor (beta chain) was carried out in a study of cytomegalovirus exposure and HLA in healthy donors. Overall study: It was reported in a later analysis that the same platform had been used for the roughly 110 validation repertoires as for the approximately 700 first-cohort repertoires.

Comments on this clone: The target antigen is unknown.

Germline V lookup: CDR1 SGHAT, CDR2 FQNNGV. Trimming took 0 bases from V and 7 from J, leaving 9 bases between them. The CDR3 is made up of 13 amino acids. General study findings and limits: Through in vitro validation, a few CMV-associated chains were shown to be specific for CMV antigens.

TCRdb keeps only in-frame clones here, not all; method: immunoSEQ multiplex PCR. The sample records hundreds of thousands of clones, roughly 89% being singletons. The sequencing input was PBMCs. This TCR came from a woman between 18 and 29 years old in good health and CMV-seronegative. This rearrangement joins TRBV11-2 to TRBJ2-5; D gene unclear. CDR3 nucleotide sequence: TGTGCCAGCAGCTTAGATTCGCCAGGGACCCAGTACTTC. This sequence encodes CASSLDSPGTQYF.